This T cell receptor (beta chain) is drawn from a study of blood T cells in healthy people across ages. Whole-study results and caveats: The unsorted PBMCs prevented any conclusive comparison of naive versus antigen-experienced cells.

A word on this clonotype: As yet, its antigen is unknown.

CDR1 is DFQATT, CDR2 SNEGSKA, per germline (reference sequence). The CDR3 runs 11 residues. J was trimmed by 15 bases and V by 5 bases; bases with no gene match: 8. Using a J-beta primer mix together with a sample-barcoded 5' primer, a second PCR was run for roughly 7 to 12 cycles. TCRdb reanalysed the 5' RACE reads using MiXCR and keeps one entry per CDR3 protein. The table lists around 900,000 distinct CDR3 sequences, 25% to 30% of them singletons. The sequenced sample consisted of blood. The chain carries TRBV20-1 and TRBJ2-4; 9 positions match TRBD1. This TCR was sampled from a woman aged 80 or older in good health. The DNA of the CDR3 is TGCAGTGCTCCAATCGGACAGGGGAGGTACTTC. It translates to CSAPIGQGRYF.